A single sample gave rise to the 7 T cell receptor beta chains below, sequenced in a study of T cell repertoires in cytomegalovirus infection. These receptors are not linked to any known antigen. From the reads, TCRdb called clonotypes with MiXCR, one entry per CDR3 protein. The table has under 300,000 distinct CDR3 sequences, under 25% seen once. Sequencing was performed on cultured PBMCs, taken from culture after CMV antigen stimulation. These receptors originate from a human donor in good health (CMV status not recorded). Some clones in this sample may be carry-over from other donors' samples.

The rearrangement joins TRBV7-9 to TRBJ2-5; 8 bases line up with TRBD1. Germline CDR1 reads SEHNR; CDR2 reads FQNEAQ (reference sequence). This CDR3 region has 14 residues. V was pared by 5 bases and J by 0 bases, with 2 bases of the junction left unmatched. Here the CDR3 DNA reads TGTGCCAGCAGCGCGGACAGGGACCAAGAGACCCAGTACTTC. It is translated as CASSADRDQETQYF. The whole variable domain, remainder taken from reference TRBV7-9 and TRBJ2-5, is DTGVSQNPRHKITKRGQNVTFRCDPISEHNRLYWYRQTLGQGPEFLTYFQNEAQLEKSRLLSDRFSAERPKGSFSTLEIQRTEQGDSAMYLCASSADRDQETQYFGPGTRLLVL.

The chain joins TRBV27 to TRBJ2-2; TRBD2 matches at 7 bases. CDR3 length: 14 residues. J was trimmed by 8 bases and V by 8 bases; bases with no gene match: 11. From germline, CDR1 is MNHEY and CDR2 SMNVEV (reference sequence). CDR3 region: CASPQLCGRGELFF. CDR3 DNA: TGTGCCAGCCCACAGCTTTGCGGGAGAGGGGAGCTGTTTTTT.

The chain has TRBV19 and TRBJ2-1; D unresolved. CDR1 and CDR2 (germline): LNHDA, SQIVND (reference sequence). V lost 5 bases and J 9 bases, leaving 8 bases between the germline ends. The CDR3 totals 11 residues. CDR3 DNA: TGTGCCAGTAGTTGGCACGGTGAGCAGTTCTTC. Protein product: CASSWHGEQFF.

There are many counts of this clonotype. The chain employs TRBV27 and TRBJ2-7; D not resolved. CDR1 and CDR2 (germline): MNHEY, SMNVEV (reference sequence). V was cut by 6 bases and J by 1 base, with 19 bases left in between. This CDR3 contains 16 residues. The CDR3 spells CASSRSPVGKSYEQYF. CDR3 coding DNA: TGTGCCAGCAGCCGATCCCCCGTAGGGAAGTCCTACGAGCAGTACTTC.

J is TRBJ2-6 and V is TRBV11-3, with D unresolved. The V end was cut by 6 bases, the J end by 4 bases, with 7 bases between. CDR1 is SGHNT and CDR2 is YENEEA in the germline V gene. There are 13 residues in the CDR3. CDR3 sequence reads: CASRVGGANVLTF. CDR3 nucleotide sequence: TGTGCCAGCAGGGTGGGGGGGGCCAACGTCCTGACTTTC. The full variable domain, completed using reference TRBV11-3 and TRBJ2-6, is EAGVVQSPRYKIIEKKQPVAFWCNPISGHNTLYWYLQNLGQGPELLIRYENEEAVDDSQLPKDRFSAERLKGVDSTLKIQPAELGDSAVYLCASRVGGANVLTFGAGSRLTVL.

The sample holds a few counts of this clonotype. The chain has TRBV12-3 or TRBV12-4 and TRBJ2-5; D call uncertain. The ends were cut back, 1 base at V and 5 bases at J, with 11 bases in the middle. The CDR3 runs 14 residues. CDR3 region: CASSLGPVLETQYF. CDR3 bases: TGTGCCAGCAGTTTAGGGCCGGTTCTGGAGACCCAGTACTTC.

This clonotype has only a few counts. This sequence joins TRBV4-3 and TRBJ2-1; 7 nucleotides agree with TRBD1. Per germline, CDR1 LGHNA and CDR2 YSLEER. V lost 0 bases to trimming and J lost 2 bases; unmatched junction nucleotides: 4. The CDR3 sequence is 16 residues long. CDR3 region: CASSQERGRTYNEQFF. In nucleotides, the CDR3 is TGCGCCAGCAGCCAAGAGAGGGGGCGGACCTACAATGAGCAGTTCTTC.